This is a list of T cell receptor beta chains from one sample in a study of siplizumab effects on memory and regulatory T cells. The protocol was immunoSEQ multiplex PCR, while the TCRdb copy is restricted to in-frame clones and leaves out a portion. The sample has roughly 100,000 clones, approximately 93% seen once. The sequencing sample was made of Tregs sorted from blood. All receptors come from a human donor in good health. Each CDR3 is given without its conserved first and last residue.

v_call: TRBV19; cdr3_aa: ASSIYGLGPGELF
v_call: TRBV7-3; cdr3_aa: ASSLIPHRDVSYGYT
v_call: TRBV5-6; cdr3_aa: ASRLAPGTDTQY
v_call: TRBV19; cdr3_aa: ASRRTGGNNQPQH
v_call: TRBV9; cdr3_aa: ASSPTWRGLYYGYT
v_call: TRBV19; cdr3_aa: ASLTVNYGYT
v_call: TRBV6-1; cdr3_aa: ASSRRAWEPQH
v_call: TRBV4-2; cdr3_aa: ASSQAVRLAHEQF
v_call: TRBV6-1; cdr3_aa: ASSEQDRAGYGYT
v_call: TRBV28; cdr3_aa: ASSSTGAPYEQY
v_call: TRBV5-6; cdr3_aa: ASSKTGGTDTQY
v_call: TRBV2; cdr3_aa: ASSDGADTQY
v_call: TRBV18; cdr3_aa: ASSWMNTEAF
v_call: TRBV27; cdr3_aa: ASSPDRGNQPQH
v_call: TRBV9; cdr3_aa: ASSVDWTMNTEAF
v_call: TRBV6-5; cdr3_aa: ASRRAQDLNTEAF
v_call: TRBV6-1; cdr3_aa: ASSEGGRQETQY
v_call: TRBV4-2; cdr3_aa: ASSGGVSSDQPQH
v_call: TRBV25-1; cdr3_aa: VTRAGNTEAF
v_call: TRBV11-2; cdr3_aa: ASSPTVETQY
v_call: TRBV7-3; cdr3_aa: ASSLMSGVHSPLH